This is a list of T cell receptor beta chains from one sample in a study of cytomegalovirus exposure and HLA in healthy donors. TCRdb keeps only in-frame clones here, not all; method: immunoSEQ multiplex PCR. The data contain about 43,000 clones, about 60% of them seen just once; the ten biggest clones take up roughly 8.9%. Material for sequencing was PBMCs. The receptors originated from a human donor in good health. CDR3s include the opening cysteine and the closing phenylalanine or tryptophan. The order of the fields is J gene, clone size, CDR3 length, D gene, V gene, CDR3 DNA, CDR3 protein. D genes are given only for firm matches. Part of the rows lack a size; the others show once, few, many or a class for expanded clones.

>TRBJ1-2|.|14|.|TRBV30
TGTGCCTGGAGTGTTCTGGGAGGAGGTTATGGCTACACCTTC
CAWSVLGGGYGYTF
>TRBJ2-3|.|13|TRBD1|TRBV10-2
TGCGCCAGCAGGAAACAGGGGGCAGATACGCAGTATTTT
CASRKQGADTQYF
>TRBJ2-2|.|15|TRBD2|TRBV10-2
TGCGCCAGCAGCGGACTAGCGGGGGGCACCGGGGAGCTGTTTTTT
CASSGLAGGTGELFF
>TRBJ2-7|.|14|TRBD1|TRBV6-5
TGTGCCAGCAGTGCGCGAAGGGGGCCCTACGAGCAGTACTTC
CASSARRGPYEQYF
>TRBJ2-5|once|16|TRBD2|TRBV30
TGTGCCTGGAGTATTGGGACTAGCGGCCCGCGGGAGACCCAGTACTTC
CAWSIGTSGPRETQYF
>TRBJ1-1|few|16|.|TRBV4-1
TGCGCCAGCAGCCAGACGTCCGGGTGGGCCGGGGCTGAAGCTTTCTTT
CASSQTSGWAGAEAFF
>TRBJ2-7|.|12|.|TRBV27
TGTGCCAGCAGTTTAAACGGGGACGAGCAGTACTTC
CASSLNGDEQYF
>TRBJ2-2|.|16|.|TRBV25-1
TGTGCCAGCAGTGAATTCGCAGGGACGAACACCGGGGAGCTGTTTTTT
CASSEFAGTNTGELFF
>TRBJ2-3|few|19|TRBD2|TRBV5-4
TGTGCCAGCAGCTTGGGTGTCAGGCTAGCGGGGGGGCTGACAGATACGCAGTATTTT
CASSLGVRLAGGLTDTQYF
>TRBJ2-5|.|15|TRBD2|TRBV7-2
TGTGCCAGCAGCTACCGAGCGGGGGCGGTCGAGACCCAGTACTTC
CASSYRAGAVETQYF
>TRBJ1-2|.|15|TRBD1|TRBV11-2
TGTGCCAGCAGGACCATCGGACAGGCCCGCTATGGCTACACCTTC
CASRTIGQARYGYTF
>TRBJ1-6|once|14|.|TRBV7-2
TGTGCCAGCAGCTTGTGGCAGGACTATACACCCCTCCACTTT
CASSLWQDYTPLHF
>TRBJ2-5|.|12|TRBD1|TRBV29-1
TGCAGCGGCGTGACAGGGCAAGAGACCCAGTACTTC
CSGVTGQETQYF
>TRBJ1-4|few|14|.|TRBV7-6
TGTGCCAGCAGCTTAGGAGCCGGGGTTGAAAAACTGTTTTTT
CASSLGAGVEKLFF
>TRBJ1-5|.|14|.|TRBV21-1
TGTGCCAGCATTCGCGAGGGGAGGGATCAGCCCCAGCATTTT
CASIREGRDQPQHF
>TRBJ2-5|few|17|TRBD2|TRBV5-4
TGTGCCAGCAGCCGCGGAGGATCTAGCGGTGCAAGAGAGACCCAGTACTTC
CASSRGGSSGARETQYF
>TRBJ1-2|.|13|TRBD1|TRBV19
TGTGCCAGTAGGGCAGGGGGCGAGTATGGCTACACCTTC
CASRAGGEYGYTF
>TRBJ1-2|.|14|.|TRBV7-9
TGTGCCAGCAGCTTGGTGGGGGCTAGCTATGGCTACACCTTC
CASSLVGASYGYTF
>TRBJ1-3|.|15|TRBD1|TRBV6-5
TGTGCCAGCGGCCCCAGGGGGCAAGGTGGAAACACCATATATTTT
CASGPRGQGGNTIYF
>TRBJ1-5|.|14|.|TRBV5-1
TGCGCCAGCAGCTTGTCCGGGGGGGATCAGCCCCAGCATTTT
CASSLSGGDQPQHF
>TRBJ2-1|.|18|TRBD1|TRBV4-2
TGTGCCAGCAGCCAGGCCGGGACAGGGGGCTCATACTACAATGAGCAGTTCTTC
CASSQAGTGGSYYNEQFF
>TRBJ2-5|.|12|.|TRBV6-1
TGTGCCAGCAGTGAAGTTGAGGAGACCCAGTACTTC
CASSEVEETQYF
>TRBJ2-1|.|14|TRBD1|TRBV6-1
TGTGCCAGCAGTCGACAGGGGGTTAGGGATGAGCAGTTCTTC
CASSRQGVRDEQFF
>TRBJ1-5|.|15|.|TRBV2
TGTGCCAGCGGCTCAGGGCCGCTTGGCAATCAGCCCCAGCATTTT
CASGSGPLGNQPQHF
>TRBJ1-2|.|14|.|TRBV7-2
TGTGCCAGCATCACAGTGCCTTCTTTAGAAGGCTACACCTTC
CASITVPSLEGYTF
>TRBJ2-3|.|15|TRBD1|TRBV7-9
TGTGCCAGCAGCTGGACAGGAACCCTTCCAGATACGCAGTATTTT
CASSWTGTLPDTQYF
>TRBJ2-1|once|12|.|TRBV10-2
TGCGCCAGCTCAGGGATTTACAATGAGCAGTTCTTC
CASSGIYNEQFF
>TRBJ2-7|.|17|.|TRBV7-8
TGTGCCAGCAGCTTAGGAGGCGGGACAGTCGGGGCATACGAGCAGTACTTC
CASSLGGGTVGAYEQYF
>TRBJ1-6|.|18|TRBD1|TRBV4-1
TGCGCCAGCAGCCCCCTCGGACAGGGGGCATCCTATAATTCACCCCTCCACTTT
CASSPLGQGASYNSPLHF
>TRBJ2-7|once|14|.|TRBV5-4
TGTGCCAGCAGCTTTTCCAGGAACTCCTACGAGCAGTACTTC
CASSFSRNSYEQYF
>TRBJ2-1|.|15|TRBD2|TRBV5-1
TGCGCCAGCAGCCCAGCTAGCGGGGGGGCCGCTGAGCAGTTCTTC
CASSPASGGAAEQFF
>TRBJ2-7|.|14|TRBD1|TRBV28
TGTGCCAGCAGATTCGGGACAGGGGGCGACGAGCAGTACTTC
CASRFGTGGDEQYF
>TRBJ2-5|.|15|TRBD2|TRBV7-2
TGTGCCAGCAGCTTAGGGCTAGCGGGCCAAGAGACCCAGTACTTC
CASSLGLAGQETQYF
>TRBJ1-4|.|14|.|TRBV29-1
TGCAGCGTGGCGGTGGGGGGCGGGGGTGAAAAACTGTTTTTT
CSVAVGGGGEKLFF